One sample yielded the 19 T cell receptor beta chains listed below, sequenced in a study of blood T cell repertoires in COVID-19. TCRdb's copy holds only in-frame clones and misses some; the assay was immunoSEQ multiplex PCR. The repertoire holds over 25,000 clones, with more than 70% as singletons. Material: peripheral blood. These receptors all come from an elderly man with active COVID-19.

As DNA, the CDR3 is TGTGCTAGTGGGGCATCTCTTGGCTACACCTTC. Protein product: CASGASLGYTF. This chain uses TRBV12-5 with TRBJ1-2, with D unclear. Deletions cut 6 bases from V and 7 bases from J, with 9 bases between. The CDR3 runs 11 residues. CDR1 and CDR2 (germline): LGHNT, FRNRAP.

The rearrangement uses TRBV19 and TRBJ2-7; TRBD1 matches at 9 bases. CDR1 and CDR2 (germline): LNHDA, SQIVND (reference sequence). This CDR3 comprises 16 residues. J lost 2 bases, V lost 5 bases, and 10 bases had no gene match. The CDR3 protein is CASSPQGTGRTYEQYF. The DNA for the CDR3 is TGTGCCAGTAGTCCCCAAGGGACAGGGAGGACCTACGAGCAGTACTTC.

The rearrangement links TRBV2 to TRBJ2-3; D is undetermined. Trimming removed 4 bases at V and 2 bases at J, with 10 bases between. CDR1 is SNHLY, CDR2 FYNNEI, per germline. The CDR3 has 14 amino acids. In DNA, the CDR3 is TGTGCCAGCAGTGGGCAATTATCCACAGATACGCAGTATTTT. Translation: CASSGQLSTDTQYF.

The chain is built from TRBV5-4 and TRBJ1-6; TRBD1 matches 9 bases. The CDR3 loop spans 16 amino acids. The V and J ends lost 0 bases and 7 bases, in that order; junction bases with no gene match: 5. The germline gives CDR1 SGHNT, CDR2 YYREEE (reference sequence). CDR3 residues: CASSLGGTGTNSPLHF. CDR3 coding DNA: TGTGCCAGCAGCTTGGGTGGGACAGGGACCAATTCACCCCTCCACTTT.

The chain links TRBV6-2 or TRBV6-3 to TRBJ1-5; D uncertain. The CDR3 has 12 amino acids. Trimming took off 2 bases at V and 4 bases at J, with 3 bases between the two ends. Germline values: CDR1 MNHEY, CDR2 SVGEGT. The CDR3 reads CASSYRNQPQHF. In DNA, the CDR3 is TGTGCCAGCAGTTACCGTAATCAGCCCCAGCATTTT.

The chain uses TRBV30 and TRBJ2-3, with D unresolved. CDR3 length: 12 amino acids. Germline CDR1 reads GTSNPN; CDR2 reads SVGIG (reference sequence). V was trimmed by 1 base and J by 9 bases, leaving 11 bases between them. The CDR3 DNA is TGTGCCTGGAGTGGAGGATACGGGACGCAGTATTTT. Amino acid sequence: CAWSGGYGTQYF.

This clone was recorded once. This chain connects TRBV24-1 to TRBJ2-1, with unresolved D. V shed 3 bases and J shed 6 bases, with 14 bases lying between them. The CDR3 is 15 residues long. Germline V gene lookup returns CDR1 KGHDR and CDR2 SFDVKD. CDR3 sequence: CATSDRPVSVNEQFF. In DNA, the CDR3 is TGTGCCACCAGTGATCGCCCGGTCTCGGTCAATGAGCAGTTCTTC.

The V gene is TRBV19, the J gene TRBJ1-1, with a possible D match to TRBD1 (6 bases). There are 16 residues in the CDR3. Trimming took 3 bases from V and 1 from J, leaving 15 bases between them. Germline V lookup: CDR1 LNHDA, CDR2 SQIVND (reference sequence). CDR3 DNA sequence: TGTGCCAGTAGTATCGGGGCAGGGGATAGGAACACTGAAGCTTTCTTT. Its protein is CASSIGAGDRNTEAFF.

The rearrangement uses TRBV18 and TRBJ1-1, with 9 bases matching TRBD1. Germline values: CDR1 KGHSH, CDR2 LQKENI. This CDR3 contains 15 residues. V lost 4 bases to trimming and J lost 2 bases; unmatched junction nucleotides: 5. CDR3 bases: TGTGCCAGCTCACAAGGGACAGGGTACAACACTGAAGCTTTCTTT. It encodes CASSQGTGYNTEAFF.

The rearrangement joins TRBV5-1 to TRBJ2-3; TRBD1 might be the D (6 bases). This CDR3 has 15 residues. In germline, CDR1 is SGHRS, CDR2 YFSETQ. Deletions cut 0 bases from V and 3 bases from J, with 11 bases between. DNA for the CDR3: TGCGCCAGCAGCTTGGACAGGGATTTGACAGATACGCAGTATTTT. Translating gives CASSLDRDLTDTQYF.

The chain employs TRBV5-8 and TRBJ1-3; D is uncertain. CDR3 length equals 13 residues. V lost 6 bases and J 4 bases, leaving 11 bases between the germline ends. Germline CDR1 SGHTS, CDR2 YDEGEE. CDR3 in amino acids: CASNDARGNTIYF. DNA for the CDR3: TGTGCCAGCAACGACGCCAGGGGAAACACCATATATTTT.

The rearrangement links TRBV19 to TRBJ1-1; D possibly corresponds to TRBD1 (6 bases). The CDR3 covers 14 residues. Germline V lookup: CDR1 LNHDA, CDR2 SQIVND (reference sequence). V was cut by 8 bases and J by 4 bases, with 17 bases left in between. CDR3 region: CASLDRTLGTEAFF. The CDR3 DNA follows: TGTGCCAGTCTAGACAGGACATTGGGCACTGAAGCTTTCTTT.

The chain employs TRBV19 and TRBJ2-2; TRBD1 is a possible D gene (5 bases). Germline CDR1 LNHDA, CDR2 SQIVND (reference sequence). Trimming took off 1 base at V and 7 bases at J, with 13 bases between the two ends. The CDR3 runs 15 residues. The CDR3 sequence is CASSIAMGRGGELFF. Here the CDR3 DNA reads TGTGCCAGTAGTATAGCTATGGGGCGTGGCGGGGAGCTGTTTTTT.

The chain employs TRBV5-6 and TRBJ2-1, with 7 bases matching TRBD1. V gave up 0 bases and J gave up 13 bases; unmatched junction bases: 10. Germline CDR1 reads SGHDT; CDR2 reads YYEEEE. The CDR3 length is 14 residues. The CDR3 sequence is CASSLAGIDREQFF. DNA for the CDR3: TGTGCCAGCAGCTTGGCCGGTATCGACAGGGAACAGTTCTTC.

The CDR3 coding sequence is TGCAGTGCTTACAGCGGACGGACCCAGTACTTC. Protein: CSAYSGRTQYF. This chain connects TRBV20-1 to TRBJ2-5; TRBD2 might be the D (5 bases). V was clipped by 5 bases and J by 7 bases, with 11 bases between them. Looked up from germline, CDR1 is DFQATT and CDR2 is SNEGSKA (reference sequence). This CDR3 comprises 11 residues.

The genes are TRBV12-3 or TRBV12-4 and TRBJ1-5; D gene ambiguous. This CDR3 contains 13 residues. Trimming shortened V by 6 bases and J by 0 bases, and 6 bases separated the two germline ends. CDR3 bases: TGTGCCAGCAGCTATACTAGCAATCAGCCCCAGCATTTT. Amino acid sequence: CASSYTSNQPQHF.

The table lists this clone with a count of one. J is TRBJ2-7 and V is TRBV20-1; D is ambiguous. V lost 6 bases and J lost 2, with 17 bases in between. CDR1 and CDR2 from the germline V gene are DFQATT and SNEGSKA (reference sequence). This CDR3 region has 14 residues. CDR3 loop: CSASTQNVAYEQYF. The CDR3, as DNA: TGCAGTGCGAGTACCCAGAACGTCGCCTACGAGCAGTACTTC.

This chain joins TRBV9 and TRBJ2-4; 12 bases are shared with TRBD1. V trimming: 9 bases; J trimming: 14 bases; junction bases outside the gene matches: 15. The CDR3 runs to 14 residues. Germline CDR1 reads SGDLS; CDR2 reads YYNGEE. Here the CDR3 reads CAIPPRDRGPVEYF. The CDR3, as DNA: TGTGCCATTCCTCCTCGGGACAGGGGGCCCGTCGAGTACTTC.

This clone occurred a few times. The CDR3 reads CASSLYRDTEAFF. The CDR3 DNA sequence: TGTGCCAGCAGTTTATACAGGGACACTGAAGCTTTCTTT. This chain connects TRBV27 to TRBJ1-1; a possible D gene is TRBD1 (6 bases). This CDR3 contains 13 residues. Germline CDR1 is MNHEY and CDR2 is SMNVEV (reference sequence). Trimming stripped 1 base from V and 3 bases from J, with 6 bases between.